This TCR beta chain comes out of a study of shared clonotypes between healthy human individuals. CDR3 length: 14 residues. Germline V CDR1 and CDR2: SQVTM, ANQGSEA. Trimming took 5 bases from V and 8 from J, leaving 19 bases between them. This clone was seen a single time. The data were produced by immunoSEQ multiplex PCR, yet TCRdb's version contains in-frame clones alone and is incomplete. The sample has 1.5 million to 1.9 million clones; 95% to 99% are singletons. The TCR sequence derives from a man younger than 45 in good health. V usage is TRBV29-1 and J usage is TRBJ2-1; D not resolved. Sequencing was performed on naive CD4+ T cells sorted from blood. Subset here: CD45RA+ positively selected. The CDR3 DNA reads TGCAGCGTTAGAAGGGTGCTACAAGTTGATGAGCAGTTCTTC. Translation gives CSVRRVLQVDEQFF.